This TCR beta chain comes out of a study of T cells in Graves' hyperthyroidism and ophthalmopathy (dated by TCRdb to about 2019). Context from the whole study: Peripheral blood samples were taken at the time of initial diagnosis, prior to any treatment. A discovery cohort of about a hundred patients, about 44 with Graves' ophthalmopathy and over 55 with stable Graves' hyperthyroidism, was used to find distinguishing TCR V-J signatures. In roughly six Graves' hyperthyroidism patients, the study also compared T-cell repertoires from thyroid tissue with T-cell repertoires from blood. Once sampling was done, hyperthyroidism patients were given methimazole at a starting dose of 30 mg daily, whereas ophthalmopathy patients were given high-dose intravenous methylprednisolone. TCR Vbeta CDR3 sequencing of 120 to 150 peripheral blood samples (approximately 44 ophthalmopathy, some 75 hyperthyroidism and some 17 progressor patients) is reported in the paper. Whether ophthalmopathy could be predicted prospectively was tested in an independent validation cohort made up of approximately 19 hyperthyroidism patients plus 17 patients who later progressed to ophthalmopathy. The 80 to 100 discovery patients were randomly divided into training and test sets at a 7:3 ratio.

Ophthalmopathy patients had moderately to severely active disease, with a Clinical Activity Score of 3 or more, a NOSPECS grade of 4 or more, and a disease duration of less than 3 months. Exclusion was applied to patients with uncontrolled infections, other autoimmune diseases, pregnancy or lactation. Diagnoses were based on clinical symptoms, serum thyroxine and TRAb, thyroid ultrasound and orbital computed tomography. Ficoll-Paque density gradient centrifugation was used to isolate PBMCs from 9.5 to 10 ml of fresh peripheral blood. Total RNA was extracted using Trizol reagent, and RNA quality was assessed on an Agilent 2100 Bioanalyzer. The TCR beta CDR3 regions were amplified from the RNA transcripts. The first round of RT-PCR for the TCR CDR3 was performed with the HTBI primer set and the Qiagen OneStep RT-PCR kit. Libraries were constructed in a second round of multiplex PCR, after which size selection and purification were performed. Paired-end sequencing of the libraries was performed with 100 bp reads on an Illumina HiSeq2000. The original methods were these. SOAPnuke was used to process the raw data, throwing out any read that contained adapters or uncalled bases, had a mean Phred below 15, or lacked an exact constant-primer or identifier match. COPE v1.2.5 was used to merge the high-quality paired reads, and each unique nucleotide sequence was defined as a clonotype. MiTCR v1.1 was used to align clonotypes to the IMGT TRBV, TRBD and TRBJ reference segments. Analysis was restricted to V-J combinations with a frequency above 0.0001, which covered roughly 99% of repertoires. A TCS score was defined as the ratio between F50 (clonal expansion) and ExV (chaos), using BLOSUM62-based TCRdist between CDR3 peptides within each V-J. Welch's t-statistics and random forest reduced around 550 V-J features to some 14, which were used in a naive Bayes classifier (R e1071). In-frame beta chains were kept once TCRdb had trimmed the public reads at Q25 with fastp and called clones with MiXCR. Every CDR3 protein is listed once, alongside the most common genes and DNA of its rows. The V and J calls shown here were made by TCRdb, not taken from the authors' results. Present in this sample are 250,000 to 400,000 distinct CDR3 sequences, approximately 14% of which were seen just once. The ten largest clonotypes hold roughly 35% of the sample.

This clonotype was recorded many times. Its antigen is still unknown. One base away there is no much larger clone; base qualities are not given. On the study overall, not on this receptor specifically: Sample size was not statistically predetermined, and investigators were not blinded to group allocation. Most expanded thyroid clonotypes (frequency above 0.001) were also found in blood, which suggests that blood repertoires may mirror thyroid immune responses. In validation, the model predicted progression to ophthalmopathy a median of roughly 6.1 months before onset, with approximately 71% sensitivity and 72.22% specificity. A 13 V-J signature model separated ophthalmopathy from stable hyperthyroidism, with 87.88% sensitivity and roughly 81% specificity in cross-validation and 80%/75% in testing.

Per the germline V gene, MDHEN is the CDR1 and SYDVKM is the CDR2. V and J lose 4 bases and 7 bases, and a span of 13 bases separates them. The CDR3 runs 14 residues from the cysteine to the phenylalanine. CDR3 DNA is the only sequence kept; it has 42 bases, read in frame from the first base. Input material: blood. In this chain, TRBV28 is recombined with TRBJ1-4; TRBD1 might be the D gene, on 5 matching bases. The receptor's source is a middle-aged woman with Graves' ophthalmopathy. Here is the DNA: TGTGCCAGCAGTTCTCTCGGGACCGTTGAAAAACTGTTTTTT. Translated, it reads CASSSLGTVEKLFF.